This T cell receptor (beta chain) was identified during a study of blood T cell repertoires in COVID-19. Across the whole study: Samples came from the United States, Italy and Spain, spanning acute and convalescent COVID-19.

Between the trimmed V and J ends, which lost 0 bases and 4 bases, there was a span of 6 bases. Germline V gene sequence: CDR1 MNHEY, CDR2 SVGAGI. There are 13 residues in the CDR3. Authors' data handling: Amplification of reference gene primers was used by the study to estimate nucleated cell counts. Clones were sequenced by immunoSEQ multiplex PCR, and TCRdb holds only the in-frame ones, with some missing. The DNA was the basis for D and trimming; V, J and clone size are from that table. The sample has 120,000 or so clones; 85% to 90% are singletons. This chain links TRBV6-5 with TRBJ1-2; D perhaps matches TRBD1 (5 bases). What was sequenced was peripheral blood. The origin of this receptor is a man between 65 and 80 years old who had recovered from COVID-19. The chain's CDR3 is CASSYSRGYGYTF. The CDR3 bases are TGTGCCAGCAGTTACTCAAGGGGCTATGGCTACACCTTC.